The 20 T cell receptor beta chains below all came from one sample that was sequenced in a study of T cell responses to AZD1222 COVID-19 vaccine. Sequenced by immunoSEQ multiplex PCR; TCRdb stores in-frame clones only, minus some. The sample contains over 150,000 clones, over 85% of which appear only once. This material consisted of peripheral blood, taken 28 days after the second dose of the MenACWY control vaccine. These receptors originate from an adult who received the MenACWY meningococcal vaccine as a control.

As regards this clone: Other DNA sequences of this sample code for an identical CDR3. The chain has TRBV6-5 and TRBJ1-6; 9 bases fit TRBD1. CDR3 length equals 15 residues. With V trimmed by 6 bases and J by 6 bases, 6 bases remained unmatched. CDR1 and CDR2 (germline): MNHEY, SVGAGI. The DNA of the CDR3 is TGTGCCAGCAGCCGGGACAGGGTCGGTAATTCACCCCTCCACTTT. Its translation: CASSRDRVGNSPLHF.

The count of this clone is one. The rearrangement joins TRBV18 to TRBJ1-2; 7 nucleotides align to TRBD1. V shed 3 bases and J 7 bases; nucleotides not matched to a gene: 8. The CDR3 has 14 amino acids. Germline loops: CDR1 KGHSH, CDR2 LQKENI. CDR3 sequence: CASSPPTGAGGYTF. The CDR3 DNA reads TGTGCCAGCTCACCTCCTACAGGGGCTGGTGGCTACACCTTC.

The chain recombines TRBV19 with TRBJ1-4; 7 bases fit TRBD1. The junction had 8 bases not matched to a gene; V was cut back by 2 bases and J by 5 bases. The germline V gene has CDR1 LNHDA and CDR2 SQIVND (reference sequence). The CDR3 loop spans 16 amino acids. CDR3 loop: CASSILGDRWNEKLFF. CDR3 nucleotide sequence: TGTGCCAGTAGTATACTAGGGGACAGATGGAATGAAAAACTGTTTTTT.

In DNA form, the CDR3 reads TGTGCCTGGAGTGGTTACCGTCTGAACACTGAAGCTTTCTTT. Translating gives CAWSGYRLNTEAFF. V and J are TRBV30 and TRBJ1-1; D not resolved. The ends were cut back, 1 base at V and 0 bases at J, with 9 bases in the middle. This CDR3 has 14 amino acids. CDR1 is GTSNPN, CDR2 SVGIG, per germline (reference sequence).

In this sample, this clone turned up once. The chain links TRBV28 to TRBJ1-5; the D gene is possibly TRBD1 (6 bases). The CDR3 has 14 amino acids. CDR1 and CDR2 from the germline V gene are MDHEN and SYDVKM. The germline V and J ends were trimmed by 4 bases and 10 bases, with 17 bases remaining between them. Here the CDR3 DNA reads TGTGCCAGCAGTTGGGATCAGGGGCCGGAACCCCAGCATTTT. It translates to CASSWDQGPEPQHF.

The chain recombines TRBV6-1 with TRBJ2-3; no clear D gene. Trimming took 0 bases from V and 6 from J, leaving 13 bases between them. Per germline, CDR1 MNHNS and CDR2 SASEGT. The CDR3 has 15 residues. The CDR3 spells CASSEAARWGDTQYF. The CDR3 region has the DNA TGTGCCAGCAGTGAAGCGGCTAGATGGGGTGATACGCAGTATTTT.

V and J are TRBV6-5 and TRBJ1-5; D is ambiguous. The germline CDR1 and CDR2 sequences are MNHEY and SVGAGI. V gave up 5 bases and J gave up 1 base, with 12 bases separating them. The CDR3 consists of 15 residues. CDR3 coding DNA: TGTGCCAGCAGTCCCCACGTAGGGAGCAATCAGCCCCAGCATTTT. Protein sequence: CASSPHVGSNQPQHF.

The rearrangement uses TRBV10-2 and TRBJ2-1; TRBD2 agrees at 9 bases. The ends lost 0 bases at V and 4 bases at J; junction bases unmatched: 1. Per the germline V gene, CDR1 is WSHSY and CDR2 is SAAADI. This CDR3 contains 15 residues. The CDR3 bases are TGCGCCAGCAGTGAGTCTAGCGGGGGTTACAATGAGCAGTTCTTC. It translates to CASSESSGGYNEQFF.

The DNA of the CDR3 is TGCAGTGCTAGTTCTGAGTACGAGCAGTACTTC. It yields the protein CSASSEYEQYF. The chain joins TRBV20-1 to TRBJ2-7; D gene uncertain. The CDR3 has 11 amino acids. CDR1 and CDR2 (germline): DFQATT, SNEGSKA (reference sequence). The germline V and J ends were trimmed by 3 bases and 4 bases, with 7 bases remaining between them.

In this sample, this clone turned up once. This chain connects TRBV29-1 to TRBJ1-2; tentatively, D is TRBD1 (6 bases). The CDR3 extends over 13 amino acids. The V end lost 7 bases, the J end lost 7 bases, and 19 bases lay between the germline ends. Germline V gives CDR1 SQVTM, CDR2 ANQGSEA. This chain's CDR3 is CSGARQGLAGYTF. The CDR3 DNA reads TGCAGCGGAGCCAGGCAGGGGCTGGCTGGCTACACCTTC.

The chain uses TRBV12-3 or TRBV12-4 and TRBJ2-7; D is unclear. The CDR3 length is 12 residues. V lost 3 bases and J lost 3, with 6 bases in between. Here the CDR3 DNA reads TGTGCCAGCAGTTTCACCAACTACGAGCAGTACTTC. Its translation: CASSFTNYEQYF.

The chain joins TRBV27 to TRBJ1-1; D is unclear. Germline-derived CDR1 and CDR2 are MNHEY and SMNVEV (reference sequence). Between the trimmed V and J ends, which lost 6 bases and 4 bases, there was a span of 12 bases. This CDR3 has 13 amino acids. The DNA of the CDR3 is TGTGCCAGCAGCCTTGGACGGGGCACTGAAGCTTTCTTT. Translating gives CASSLGRGTEAFF.

V gene TRBV6-2 or TRBV6-3 combines with J gene TRBJ2-5, with D perhaps matching TRBD1 (6 bases). Looked up from germline, CDR1 is MNHEY and CDR2 is SVGEGT. The CDR3 runs 15 residues. V was clipped by 2 bases and J by 1 base, with 11 bases between them. The DNA of the CDR3 is TGTGCCAGCAGTTACGCAGGGGTGGCCCAAGAGACCCAGTACTTC. Encoded protein: CASSYAGVAQETQYF.

The chain is built from TRBV5-8 and TRBJ1-1; weak D call: TRBD1 (6 bases). The CDR3 runs 16 residues. Germline V gene lookup returns CDR1 SGHTS and CDR2 YDEGEE. Trimming pared 4 bases from V and 0 bases from J, leaving 16 bases between. This chain's CDR3 is CASSRSRGALNTEAFF. The CDR3 DNA follows: TGTGCCAGCAGCAGGTCGAGGGGGGCCTTGAACACTGAAGCTTTCTTT.

This clone occurred once. CDR3 DNA sequence: TGTGCAAGTCGCTTAGCGCCGACAAGGCACGCAACTAATGAAAAACTGTTTTTT. As protein: CASRLAPTRHATNEKLFF. The chain employs TRBV12-2 and TRBJ1-4; the D segment call TRBD1 is taken from the table without a DNA check. TRBV12-2 corresponds to a pseudogene. CDR3 length: 18 residues.

The sample holds a few counts of this clone. V is TRBV5-4 and J is TRBJ1-1; 8 bases line up with TRBD1. V lost 1 base, J lost 1 base, and 3 bases stayed unmatched. This CDR3 is built from 15 residues. In germline, CDR1 is SGHNT, CDR2 YYREEE (reference sequence). The CDR3 spells CASSLRDRRNTEAFF. The CDR3 nucleotides read TGTGCCAGCAGCTTGAGGGACAGGAGGAACACTGAAGCTTTCTTT.

The chain is built from TRBV19 and TRBJ1-1, with 7 bases aligning to TRBD1. The CDR3 length is 15 residues. Germline V lookup: CDR1 LNHDA, CDR2 SQIVND (reference sequence). J lost 1 base, V lost 6 bases, and 8 bases had no gene match. The CDR3 region is CASRTLDRANTEAFF. In nucleotides, the CDR3 is TGTGCCAGTAGGACCTTAGACAGGGCGAACACTGAAGCTTTCTTT. Combining the CDR3 with reference TRBV19 and TRBJ1-1 gives the whole variable domain DGGITQSPKYLFRKEGQNVTLSCEQNLNHDAMYWYRQDPGQGLRLIYYSQIVNDFQKGDIAEGYSVSREKKESFPLTVTSAQKNPTAFYLCASRTLDRANTEAFFGQGTRLTVV.

The J gene is TRBJ1-5, the V gene TRBV12-3 or TRBV12-4; D is perhaps TRBD1 (5 bases). V dropped 6 bases and J dropped 4 bases, with 10 bases sitting between them. This CDR3 spans 13 amino acids. DNA for the CDR3: TGTGCCAGCAGGGGGACCTCAAATCAGCCCCAGCATTTT. Translated, it gives CASRGTSNQPQHF.

The CDR3 coding sequence is TGTGCCAGCAGCCCACGAGCGGGGGGGCAAGAGACCCAGTACTTC. This translates into CASSPRAGGQETQYF. The J gene is TRBJ2-5, the V gene TRBV11-3; 10 bases are shared with TRBD2. Germline-derived CDR1 and CDR2 are SGHNT and YENEEA. V lost 5 bases, J lost 2 bases, and 5 bases stayed unmatched. The CDR3 sequence is 15 residues long.

This sequence joins TRBV2 and TRBJ1-6, with D tentatively TRBD1 (5 bases). Germline V gives CDR1 SNHLY, CDR2 FYNNEI. Trimming left V 4 bases short and J 2 bases short, with 9 bases between. This CDR3 comprises 15 residues. Here the CDR3 reads CASSATETYNSPLHF. In DNA form, the CDR3 reads TGTGCCAGCAGTGCGACAGAAACCTATAATTCACCCCTCCACTTT.